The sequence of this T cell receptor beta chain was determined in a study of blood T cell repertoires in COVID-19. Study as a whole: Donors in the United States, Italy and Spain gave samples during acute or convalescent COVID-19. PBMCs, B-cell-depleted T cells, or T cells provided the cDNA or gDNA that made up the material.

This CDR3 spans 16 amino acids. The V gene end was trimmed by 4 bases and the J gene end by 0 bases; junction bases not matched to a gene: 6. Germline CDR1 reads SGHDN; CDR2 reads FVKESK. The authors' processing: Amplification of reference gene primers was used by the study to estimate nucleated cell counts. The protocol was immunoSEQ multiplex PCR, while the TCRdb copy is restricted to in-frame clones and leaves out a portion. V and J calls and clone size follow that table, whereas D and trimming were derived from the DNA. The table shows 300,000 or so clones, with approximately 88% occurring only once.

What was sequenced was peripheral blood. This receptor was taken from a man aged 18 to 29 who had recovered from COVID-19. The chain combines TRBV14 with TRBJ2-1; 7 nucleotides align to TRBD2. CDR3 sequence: CASSLWRGSSYNEQFF. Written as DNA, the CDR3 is TGTGCCAGCAGCCTCTGGCGGGGGAGCTCCTACAATGAGCAGTTCTTC.